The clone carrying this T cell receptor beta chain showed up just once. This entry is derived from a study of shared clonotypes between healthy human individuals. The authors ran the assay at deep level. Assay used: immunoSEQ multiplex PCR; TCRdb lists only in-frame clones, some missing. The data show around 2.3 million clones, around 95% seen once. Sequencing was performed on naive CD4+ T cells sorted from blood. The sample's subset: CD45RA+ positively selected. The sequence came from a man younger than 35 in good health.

CDR3 sequence reads: CAWTGQRGNTIYF. DNA of the CDR3: TGTGCCTGGACAGGACAGCGGGGAAACACCATATATTTT. The chain employs TRBV30 and TRBJ1-3; TRBD1 is a possible D gene (6 bases). V lost 4 bases to trimming and J lost 4 bases, with 11 bases between them. Per germline, CDR1 GTSNPN and CDR2 SVGIG (reference sequence). The CDR3 has 13 residues.